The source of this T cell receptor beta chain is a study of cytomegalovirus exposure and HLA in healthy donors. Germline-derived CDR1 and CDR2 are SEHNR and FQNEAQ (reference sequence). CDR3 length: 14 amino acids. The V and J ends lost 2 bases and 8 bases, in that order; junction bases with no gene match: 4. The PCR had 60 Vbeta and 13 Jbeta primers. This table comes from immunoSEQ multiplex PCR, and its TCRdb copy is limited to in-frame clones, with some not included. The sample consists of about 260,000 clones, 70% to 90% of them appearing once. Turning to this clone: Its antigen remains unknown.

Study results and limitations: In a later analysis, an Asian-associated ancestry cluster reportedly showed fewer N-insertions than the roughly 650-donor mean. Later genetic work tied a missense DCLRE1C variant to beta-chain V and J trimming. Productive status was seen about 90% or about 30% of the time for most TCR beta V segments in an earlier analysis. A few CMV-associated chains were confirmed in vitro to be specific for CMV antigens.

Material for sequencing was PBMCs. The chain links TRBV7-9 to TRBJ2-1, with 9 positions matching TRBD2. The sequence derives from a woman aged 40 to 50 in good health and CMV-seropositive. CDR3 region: CASSLSLAGDEQFF. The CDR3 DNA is TGTGCCAGCAGCTTATCGTTAGCGGGAGATGAGCAGTTCTTC.